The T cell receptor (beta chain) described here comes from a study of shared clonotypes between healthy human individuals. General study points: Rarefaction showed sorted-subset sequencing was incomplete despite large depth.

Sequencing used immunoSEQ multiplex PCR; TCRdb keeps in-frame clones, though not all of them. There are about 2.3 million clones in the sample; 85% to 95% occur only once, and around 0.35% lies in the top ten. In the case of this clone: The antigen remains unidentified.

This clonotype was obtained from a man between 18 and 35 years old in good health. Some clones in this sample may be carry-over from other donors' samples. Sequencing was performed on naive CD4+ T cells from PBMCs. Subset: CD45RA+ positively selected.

CDR3 nucleotide sequence: TGTGCCAGCAGTTTTAGACAGGGAGTGGAAAAACTGTTTTTT. This translates into CASSFRQGVEKLFF. The genes are TRBV28 and TRBJ1-4; 7 bases line up with TRBD1. V lost 3 bases and J lost 8; bases outside the gene matches: 6. Germline CDR1 reads MDHEN; CDR2 reads SYDVKM. The CDR3 contains 14 residues.